This TCR beta chain is from a study of blood T cell repertoires in COVID-19 (dated by TCRdb to 2020 to 2022). A note on the overall study: Samples covering the acute and convalescent phases of COVID-19 were provided by collaborators in the United States, Italy and Spain. Samples were obtained from the ongoing ImmuneRACE study (first 160 participants) and from 1,000 to 1,500 subjects provided by 6 global collaborators. Nearly every sample came with metadata listing a de-identified subject ID, COVID-19 status, age in years and sex. Where available, HLA class I and class II types were obtained from metadata supplied by the sample provider rather than from assay-based typing. The prospective study material was composed of cDNA or gDNA derived from T cells, B-cell-depleted T cells, or PBMCs. The repertoires were made available in a free public database intended to serve as a resource for research on the immune response to SARS-CoV-2. Subjects who had been exposed to COVID-19, were actively infected with it, or had recovered from it provided the deeply sampled blood TCRbeta repertoires that made up the dataset. What the research found in general, with its limitations: How much clinical and demographic metadata was included differed by source and by participant, and the metadata was provided uncurated.

A second Seattle source provided samples from volunteer blood donors who had recovered from COVID-19. Collaborating institutions collected whole blood in K2EDTA tubes following their own protocols. Collaborator samples were shipped for TCRbeta analysis as frozen whole blood, isolated PBMCs, or DNA extracted from either sample type. The germline V gene (reference sequence) supplies CDR1 LGHDT and CDR2 YNNKEL. From the cysteine through the phenylalanine, the CDR3 covers 13 amino acids. Just the 39-base CDR3 DNA is kept, in frame starting at base 1. Trimming leaves V shorter by 4 bases and J shorter by 7 bases, with the junction holding 5 bases beyond the gene matches. As concerns this clone: Which antigen it targets is not known. Per-nucleotide qualities are absent, and no much larger clonotype sits a single base away.

TCRbeta CDR3 regions were amplified from genomic DNA by means of the immunoSEQ Assay, a bias-controlled multiplex PCR. The authors' pipeline ran thus. Within the assay, amplification of reference gene primers was used to estimate how many nucleated cells each sample contained. Sequence reads were collapsed and filtered to measure the absolute abundance of every unique TCRbeta CDR3 rearrangement. Productive Simpson clonality was computed per sample as the square root of Simpson's diversity index over productive rearrangements. TCRdb took over this immuneACCESS table, retaining in-frame rearrangements with V and J assigned. Such tables are incomplete; in checked studies, under half of the missing clones stem from an unresolved V gene, and the remainder is unexplained. D and trimming come from the DNA, and the V and J calls and clone size come from that table. The sample table shows about 96,000 clones, and 80% are seen once. Roughly 8.4% of the sample goes to the ten largest clones.

The sequence is built from TRBV3-1 (or the pseudogene TRBV3-2) and TRBJ1-1; the central 8 bases match TRBD1. The TCR originated in a man aged 50-60 years who had recovered from COVID-19. Input material: peripheral blood. The nucleotide sequence is TGTGCCAGCAGCCCCGGGACAGGCGATGAAGCTTTCTTT. Its translation reads: CASSPGTGDEAFF.